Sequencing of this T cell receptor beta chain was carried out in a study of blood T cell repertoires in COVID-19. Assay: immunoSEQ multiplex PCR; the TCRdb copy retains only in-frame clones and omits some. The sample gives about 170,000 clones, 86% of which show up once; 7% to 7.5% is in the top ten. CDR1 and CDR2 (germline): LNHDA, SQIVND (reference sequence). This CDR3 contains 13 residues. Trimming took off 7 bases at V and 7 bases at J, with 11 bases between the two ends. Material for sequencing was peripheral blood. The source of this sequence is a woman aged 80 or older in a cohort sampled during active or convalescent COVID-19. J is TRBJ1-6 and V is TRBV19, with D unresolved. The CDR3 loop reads CASTPPGNSPLHF. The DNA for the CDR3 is TGTGCCAGTACCCCCCCGGGGAATTCACCCCTCCACTTT.